This T cell receptor beta chain derives from a study of cytomegalovirus exposure and HLA in healthy donors (dated by TCRdb to the late 2010s). Regarding the complete study: An earlier analysis of some 600 of the donors reported over 250 Gb of sequence data and 90 million to 120 million unique TCR beta sequences obtained from about 179 million T cells. An early release covering 550 to 650 HLA-typed donors comprised approximately 300 gigabases of sequencing data and tens of millions of unique TCR sequences. Of the 300 to 500 genotyped donors, approximately 80% were placed in the genetic ancestry cluster associated with self-reported Caucasian donors. The aim of the study was to test whether cataloging public T cell receptors could identify signatures of past pathogen exposure. The study profiled the T cell repertoires of hundreds of subjects by immunosequencing and related them to cytomegalovirus serostatus. Along with the roughly 610-subject first cohort, a separate validation cohort of over 90 different subjects was used. The study combined high-throughput TCR immunosequencing, statistical association of individual TCRs with disease status, and machine learning to predict cytomegalovirus infection status. To study patterns of TCR occurrence, a later analysis re-analyzed previously published TCR beta repertoires from more than 550 donors and added high-resolution HLA genotyping. Rather than drawing on any new phenotypic data, the later analysis identified candidate immune exposures from TCR beta sequences and the way those sequences occurred across donors. To decide whether each TCR beta V gene segment behaved as functional or pseudogenic, an earlier analysis of 587 of the donors relied on high-throughput TCR beta sequencing. Donor age, sex, ethnicity and CMV serostatus were compiled alongside the repertoire data. Genome-wide SNP genotypes for about 55% of the roughly 670 donors were used in a later genetic analysis, which treated that subset as a discovery cohort. Every discovery cohort repertoire had been produced on one sequencing platform. Class I and class II HLA loci were covered by the typing at four-digit resolution. The number of typed donors differed by locus: about 629-630 for A, B, C, DRB1 and DQB1; some 500 for DQA1; 606 for DPA1; and around 490 for DPB1. Several DR-DQ haplotypes were handled as single units for association and clustering, since linkage in the cohort was strong. On average, roughly 250,000 unique TCR beta nucleotide sequences were sequenced per donor among roughly 430 genotyped donors of the cohort, with roughly a sixth of those sequences being non-productive. Results and caveats for the whole study, not just this receptor: Strong co-occurrence of HLA alleles, especially DR and DQ, made assigning TCR associations to individual alleles difficult. Compared with equally common non-associated chains, HLA-associated TCR beta chains in a later analysis were more clonally expanded and had lower generation probabilities. A cluster of highly shared sequence variants was judged likely to represent a technical artifact of the sequencing pipeline. In vitro tests confirmed that a few of the cytomegalovirus-associated TCR beta chains recognize cytomegalovirus antigens. A further reported finding was that TCR beta sequences accurately predicted the HLA-A and HLA-B alleles for most subjects in the first cohort. Specific HLA alleles were associated with 16,951 TCR beta sequences at a false discovery rate of 0.05 in a later analysis. In both the original and validation cohorts, the classifier was reported to diagnose cytomegalovirus status with high specificity and sensitivity. Because HLA typing was missing for some donors at each locus, association tests included only the typed subset. Across donors, most TCR sequences were observed very rarely, whereas some public TCRs were present in many individuals. Roughly uniform sequencing depth across donors was assumed in presence/absence analyses, although this assumption may not hold. Because counts were too low, roughly 16 rarely observed V segments, including chromosome 9 orphons, were left out of the earlier analysis of 587 of the donors. For the cohort, immune exposure information was limited to CMV serostatus. The study listed around 160 TCR beta chains as associated with cytomegalovirus. According to the authors, the approach could potentially be generalized to other disease states and immunological phenotypes. In a later genetic analysis, fewer N-insertions in productive TCRs were reported among donors in an Asian-associated ancestry cluster than the approximately 630-donor mean. In a later analysis, TCR association rates were found to vary across HLA loci, with the most associated TCRs seen for DRB1 alleles and the fewest for HLA-C alleles. In this cohort, only TCR beta chains were sequenced, and detectable features were limited by the absence of alpha or paired-chain data. Correlated functional status among segregating V segments might reflect linkage disequilibrium, but an unknown experimental factor could not be ruled out. In an earlier analysis of some 640 of the donors, most TCR beta V segments were observed in productive rearrangements about 87% or about 30% of the time, broadly matching IMGT annotations. A later analysis reported that several top co-occurrence clusters appeared linked to parvovirus B19, influenza, CMV and Epstein-Barr virus. In a later genetic analysis, a missense DCLRE1C variant was associated with V-gene and J-gene trimming of TCR beta chains, and the association was replicated in an independent cohort. According to a later analysis, most CMV-associated TCR beta chains appeared to be HLA-restricted, and the HLA associations seemed to be driven largely by CMV exposure.

In total, roughly 670 healthy bone marrow donors made up the cohort. At the time of sampling, all cohort members were nominally healthy, though unrecorded immune exposures were likely present. The donor was CMV seronegative and belonged to the group of under 400 seronegative cohort members. A peripheral blood sample was collected from each donor, and TCR beta sequencing was performed on peripheral blood mononuclear cells. Genomic DNA was extracted from the blood cell samples with the Qiagen DNeasy Blood Extraction Kit. Points on this clone: Which antigen it targets is not known. Nothing much larger sits one base from this clone, and base qualities are not available.

Library creation used the immunoSEQ multiplex PCR assay. The multiplex PCR relied on a mix of 60 forward primers for TCR Vbeta segments and 13 reverse primers for TCR Jbeta segments. A multiplex PCR assay on genomic DNA amplified the CDR3 region of rearranged TCR beta genes. The Illumina HiSeq System was used to sequence the amplified TCR beta libraries as 87-base-pair reads. In the source study's methods: In a later analysis, roughly 80 million unique TCR beta chains were counted across the approximately 620 repertoires, and some 10 million of these chains were shared by at least two donors. A nearest-neighbor algorithm error-corrected the raw reads and collapsed the reads into unique sequences, merging closely related sequences to remove PCR and sequencing errors. CDR3 sequences were aligned to IMGT reference sequences to assign V, D and J gene segments. For a sequence to be retained, at least a six-nucleotide match to both a V gene segment and a J gene segment was required. Rearrangements were called productive when the CDR3 lacked stop codons and stayed in frame with V and J; all others were non-productive. CDR3 was defined according to IMGT convention as the region running from the second conserved V-encoded cysteine to the conserved J-encoded phenylalanine. The earlier analysis of some 540 of the donors excluded any sequence lacking an unambiguous match to a single V gene segment. In an earlier analysis of 587 of the donors, V segments were called functional above 56.7% productive rearrangements and were called segregating when the between-donor standard deviation exceeded 5%. A statistical classification framework was built to diagnose cytomegalovirus status from the catalog of TCR beta chain sequences. In a later analysis, V and J genes were assigned by comparing TCR nucleotide sequences against IMGT/GENE-DB human TR gene sequences. The TCRdist pipeline was used in a later analysis to assign CDR3 sequences and most-parsimonious VDJ recombination scenarios. In a later analysis, each TCR beta chain was defined by its CDR3 amino acid sequence together with its V-gene family, and reads lacking a unique V-gene family were excluded. As a way to deal with suspected cross-contamination and a sequencing artifact, a later analysis dropped hundreds of nucleotide sequences that were highly shared and had low generation probability. In a later analysis, a clonal expansion index was calculated for each public chain from normalized within-repertoire ranks of inferred template counts. A later analysis computed generation probabilities with a VDJ recombination model fitted to out-of-frame rearrangements, and checked the results against IGoR. In a later analysis, hypergeometric tests were used to score TCR-TCR, TCR-HLA and TCR-CMV co-occurrence, with a repertoire-size bias correction applied to TCR pairs. In a later analysis, false discovery rates were estimated by permuting HLA or CMV assignments 20 times. In a later analysis, co-occurring TCRs were grouped with DBSCAN, and TCRdist sequence similarity was added when clustering was performed within HLA-allele-positive subsets. Co-occurrence clustering excluded repertoires with fewer than 30,000 or more than 120,000 public chains, plus five with anomalous nucleotide sharing. Entries here come from immuneACCESS through TCRdb and include only in-frame sequences with V and J called. Some clones fail to appear in such tables; in the studies checked, an unresolved V gene covers under half of the shortfall, and the cause of the remainder is unknown. The V and J calls and the clone size are those of that table, but D and trimming were determined from the DNA. This sample gives under 250,000 clones in total; 70% to 85% of them show up just once. The biggest ten clones account for less than 4.5% of the sample.

The receptor was derived from a male donor in good health and CMV-seronegative. Sequenced input: PBMCs.

The DNA is TGTGCCAGCACGGGACAGAGATACGAGCAGTACTTC. It translates as CASTGQRYEQYF. This receptor chain uses TRBV6-1 and TRBJ2-7; 7 junctional bases match TRBD1. The junction shows trimming of 7 bases on V and 4 bases on J, and the gene matches do not reach 4 bases of it. Including cysteine and phenylalanine, the CDR3 has 12 amino acids. The only DNA kept is the CDR3, 36 bases in frame from the first base. As encoded in the germline V gene, CDR1 is MNHNS while CDR2 is SASEGT.